This T cell receptor beta chain was retrieved from a study of cytomegalovirus exposure and HLA in healthy donors. Study conclusions and caveats: On later analysis, the bulk of CMV-associated TCR beta chains appeared to be HLA-restricted. Later analysis associated a missense DCLRE1C variant with TCR beta V- and J-gene trimming.

It was with 60 Vbeta and 13 Jbeta primers that the PCR ran. Sequenced by immunoSEQ multiplex PCR; TCRdb stores in-frame clones only, minus some. The table records about 200,000 clones, roughly 80% of them present only once. Trimming left V 2 bases short and J 5 bases short, with 7 bases between. Germline-derived CDR1 and CDR2 are SGDLS and YYNGEE. The CDR3 contains 13 residues. Note on this clone: The antigen is undetermined.

The V gene is TRBV9, the J gene TRBJ2-2; D not certain. The specimen sequenced was PBMCs. This sequence originates from a male donor in good health and CMV-seronegative. The CDR3 bases are TGTGCCAGCAGCGTCGAGGAAACCGGGGAGCTGTTTTTT. Translation gives CASSVEETGELFF.